This passage covers 29 T cell receptor beta chains from one sample sequenced in a study of T cells after yellow fever vaccination. TCRdb ran MiXCR on the 5' RACE reads and lists one entry per CDR3 protein. The sample consists of 300,000 to 400,000 distinct CDR3 sequences, roughly 8.6% of them appearing once. This material consisted of PBMCs, taken about 41 days after the first yellow fever vaccination. The source is a man younger than 35 who received the YFV17D yellow fever vaccine.

This clonotype showed up just a few times. V and J are TRBV6-1 and TRBJ2-5, with 7 bases matching TRBD2. Germline V gives CDR1 MNHNS, CDR2 SASEGT. J gave up 0 bases and V 5 bases, and 12 bases lay outside the gene matches. This CDR3 has 17 amino acids. The DNA of the CDR3 is TGTGCCAGCAGTACCCCGGCAGCGGGGAAGTACCAAGAGACCCAGTACTTC. It yields the protein CASSTPAAGKYQETQYF.

In its sample, this clonotype was seen a few times. The V call is TRBV3-1, the J call TRBJ2-1, with no clear D. Per the germline V gene, CDR1 is LGHDT and CDR2 is YNNKEL (reference sequence). The CDR3 covers 11 residues. Between the trimmed V and J ends, which lost 1 base and 9 bases, there was a span of 4 bases. The CDR3 reads CASSQAAEQFF. The CDR3 DNA is TGTGCCAGCAGCCAAGCCGCTGAGCAGTTCTTC.

The V call is TRBV7-9, the J call TRBJ2-1; D remains unclear. Germline values: CDR1 SEHNR, CDR2 FQNEAQ (reference sequence). This CDR3 comprises 15 residues. The V end lost 3 bases, the J end lost 4 bases, and 13 bases lay between the germline ends. CDR3 DNA sequence: TGTGCCAGCAGCTTCACCTCCGAGATATACAATGAGCAGTTCTTC. Its protein product is CASSFTSEIYNEQFF.

The V and J genes are TRBV7-9 and TRBJ2-1; maybe TRBD2 (5 bases). V was trimmed by 5 bases and J by 4 bases, leaving 9 bases between them. This CDR3 region has 13 residues. CDR1 is SEHNR and CDR2 is FQNEAQ in the germline V gene (reference sequence). The CDR3 DNA reads as TGTGCCAGCAGCCTACTAGAATACAATGAGCAGTTCTTC. Amino acids: CASSLLEYNEQFF.

The sample holds a few counts of this clonotype. The chain's CDR3 is CASSSSGRSSYEQYV. In DNA, the CDR3 is TGCGCCAGCAGTTCCAGCGGGCGAAGCTCCTACGAGCAGTACGTC. V and J are TRBV5-1 and TRBJ2-7; D might be TRBD2 (6 bases). The CDR3 runs to 15 residues. V was trimmed by 5 bases and J by 0 bases, leaving 15 bases between them. Germline loops: CDR1 SGHRS, CDR2 YFSETQ.

The chain is built from TRBV20-1 and TRBJ1-2; TRBD1 aligns across 10 bases. Germline V gives CDR1 DFQATT, CDR2 SNEGSKA (reference sequence). V trimming: 0 bases; J trimming: 4 bases; junction bases outside the gene matches: 5. This CDR3 is built from 15 residues. The CDR3 sequence: CSARESDRGLYGYTF. The CDR3 nucleotides read TGCAGTGCTAGAGAATCAGACAGGGGGCTCTATGGCTACACCTTC.

This clonotype occurred many times. J is TRBJ2-7 and V is TRBV5-1, with D perhaps assigned TRBD1 or TRBD2 (5 bases each). Germline V gene lookup returns CDR1 SGHRS and CDR2 YFSETQ. V was cut by 5 bases and J by 1 base, with 10 bases left in between. The CDR3 is 13 residues long. The CDR3 reads CASRGDGSYEQYF. CDR3 bases: TGCGCCAGCAGGGGGGACGGATCCTACGAGCAGTACTTC.

This clonotype appeared a few times. The chain is built from TRBV7-3 and TRBJ2-1; D perhaps matches TRBD2 (6 bases). The V gene's germline CDR1 is SGHTA and CDR2 FQGTGA. The V gene lost 4 bases and the J gene lost 9 bases, with 16 bases spanning the gap. CDR3 length: 14 residues. For the CDR3, the DNA is TGTGCCAGCAGCTACGGGGGTACGGAAAGTGAGCAGTTCTTC. Translated, it gives CASSYGGTESEQFF.

The rearrangement joins TRBV5-1 to TRBJ1-2; 8 bases align to TRBD1. The V segment lost 4 bases and the J segment 8 bases; nucleotides outside the gene matches: 10. The CDR3 is 14 residues long. CDR1 and CDR2 (germline): SGHRS, YFSETQ. The CDR3 DNA reads as TGCGCCAGCAGCCCGACCCAGGGGGCAGAGGGCTACACCTTC. As protein: CASSPTQGAEGYTF.

J is TRBJ2-5 and V is TRBV4-3, with D possibly being TRBD1 or TRBD2 (5 bases each). In germline, CDR1 is LGHNA, CDR2 YSLEER. This CDR3 is built from 14 residues. Trimming removed 2 bases from V and 6 bases from J, with 13 bases in between. CDR3 nucleotides: TGCGCCAGCAGCCAATTGACCTGGGGACAGACCCAGTACTTC. Translation gives CASSQLTWGQTQYF.

There are many counts of this clonotype. V and J are TRBV4-3 and TRBJ2-7, with no clear D. Germline V CDR1 and CDR2: LGHNA, YSLEER. This CDR3 is built from 14 residues. Trimming left V 4 bases short and J 0 bases short, with 10 bases between. The CDR3 loop reads CASSPGRPSYEQYF. CDR3 coding DNA: TGCGCCAGCAGCCCTGGGCGGCCCTCCTACGAGCAGTACTTC.

The chain has TRBV12-3 or TRBV12-4 and TRBJ2-1; weak D call: TRBD2 (5 bases). V gave up 5 bases and J gave up 10 bases, with 24 bases separating them. This CDR3 comprises 16 residues. As DNA, the CDR3 is TGTGCCAGCAGTCCAACTAGTACCCCACTGGGATCCGAGCAGTTCTTC. Translation: CASSPTSTPLGSEQFF.

The rearrangement uses TRBV5-4 and TRBJ2-3, with a tentative D call TRBD2 (6 bases). Per the germline V gene, CDR1 is SGHNT and CDR2 is YYREEE (reference sequence). V shed 3 bases and J shed 3 bases, with 11 bases lying between them. The CDR3 totals 14 residues. The CDR3 sequence is CASSSFAGTDTQYF. In DNA form, the CDR3 reads TGTGCCAGCAGCTCATTTGCGGGGACAGATACGCAGTATTTT. The whole variable domain, filled in from reference TRBV5-4 and TRBJ2-3, reads ETGVTQSPTHLIKTRGQQVTLRCSSQSGHNTVSWYQQALGQGPQFIFQYYREEENGRGNFPPRFSGLQFPNYSSELNVNALELDDSALYLCASSSFAGTDTQYFGPGTRLTVL.

The chain is built from TRBV7-8 and TRBJ2-6; D not certain. This CDR3 is built from 15 residues. Trimming left V 1 base short and J 2 bases short, with 6 bases between. Per germline, CDR1 SGHVS and CDR2 FQNEAQ. In DNA form, the CDR3 reads TGTGCCAGCAGCTTAGTGGGTGCTGGGGCCAACGTCCTGACTTTC. Amino acids: CASSLVGAGANVLTF.

V gene TRBV5-1 combines with J gene TRBJ2-2; D may be TRBD2 (6 bases). Trimming left V 6 bases short and J 3 bases short, with 12 bases between. This CDR3 region has 14 residues. CDR1 is SGHRS and CDR2 is YFSETQ in the germline V gene. This CDR3 is CASTLGTYTGELFF. The CDR3 DNA sequence: TGCGCCAGCACCCTGGGGACTTACACCGGGGAGCTGTTTTTT. Full variable domain (missing parts from reference TRBV5-1 and TRBJ2-2): KAGVTQTPRYLIKTRGQQVTLSCSPISGHRSVSWYQQTPGQGLQFLFEYFSETQRNKGNFPGRFSGRQFSNSRSEMNVSTLELGDSALYLCASTLGTYTGELFFGEGSRLTVL.

This clonotype was seen only a few times. The gene calls are TRBV15 and TRBJ1-1; D unclear. V was trimmed by 5 bases and J by 3 bases, leaving 10 bases between them. The germline V gene encodes CDR1 LNHNV and CDR2 YYDKDF (reference sequence). This CDR3 contains 13 residues. This CDR3 reads CATSGGGDTEAFF. CDR3 sequence (DNA): TGTGCCACCAGCGGCGGCGGGGACACTGAAGCTTTCTTT.

This clonotype was detected only a few times. The chain is built from TRBV21-1 and TRBJ2-7; TRBD2 is the table's D call, not checked against the DNA. TRBV21-1 is reported as a pseudogene. The CDR3 sequence is 14 residues long. CDR3 DNA sequence: TGTGCCAGCAGCAAAGCTGGCCCTAGGAGCGAGCAGTACGTC. Translation gives CASSKAGPRSEQYV.

There are a few counts of this clonotype. The chain employs TRBV3-1 and TRBJ1-5, with D perhaps TRBD1 (5 bases). The CDR3 sequence is 16 residues long. CDR1 and CDR2 from the germline V gene are LGHDT and YNNKEL (reference sequence). Trimming took 0 bases from V and 7 from J, leaving 16 bases between them. This chain's CDR3 is CASSQDRLDRGQPQHF. Here the CDR3 DNA reads TGTGCCAGCAGCCAAGATCGACTGGACCGGGGGCAGCCCCAGCATTTT.

The rearrangement joins TRBV5-1 to TRBJ2-3; the D gene is possibly TRBD2 (6 bases). Germline CDR1 reads SGHRS; CDR2 reads YFSETQ. V was cut by 3 bases and J by 4 bases, with 18 bases left in between. There are 16 residues in the CDR3. The CDR3 protein is CASSWRPGEGADTQYF. DNA for the CDR3: TGCGCCAGCAGCTGGAGACCGGGGGAAGGGGCAGATACGCAGTATTTT. Based on the CDR3 plus reference TRBV5-1 and TRBJ2-3, the full variable domain is KAGVTQTPRYLIKTRGQQVTLSCSPISGHRSVSWYQQTPGQGLQFLFEYFSETQRNKGNFPGRFSGRQFSNSRSEMNVSTLELGDSALYLCASSWRPGEGADTQYFGPGTRLTVL.

CDR3 sequence reads: CASSLPTGVETQYF. CDR3 bases: TGTGCCAGCAGCTTACCTACAGGGGTAGAGACCCAGTACTTC. V is TRBV7-9 and J is TRBJ2-5, with 7 bases fitting TRBD1. There are 14 residues in the CDR3. Germline V lookup: CDR1 SEHNR, CDR2 FQNEAQ (reference sequence). The trim removed 2 bases at V and 4 bases at J, leaving 4 bases unmatched. Full variable domain (remainder filled in from reference TRBV7-9 and TRBJ2-5): DTGVSQNPRHKITKRGQNVTFRCDPISEHNRLYWYRQTLGQGPEFLTYFQNEAQLEKSRLLSDRFSAERPKGSFSTLEIQRTEQGDSAMYLCASSLPTGVETQYFGPGTRLLVL.

The chain's CDR3 is CSARDRSYEQYV. CDR3 nucleotide sequence: TGCAGTGCTAGAGATAGGAGTTACGAGCAGTACGTC. This rearrangement joins TRBV20-1 to TRBJ2-7; D unresolved. Germline V lookup: CDR1 DFQATT, CDR2 SNEGSKA (reference sequence). The CDR3 has 12 residues. The V end was cut by 0 bases, the J end by 4 bases, with 7 bases between.

The chain uses TRBV5-1 and TRBJ1-6; unclear D gene. The V gene lost 0 bases and the J gene lost 1 base, with 11 bases spanning the gap. CDR1 is SGHRS, CDR2 YFSETQ, per germline. CDR3 size: 17 residues. The CDR3: CASSLDAGGSYNSPLHF. CDR3 nucleotides: TGCGCCAGCAGCTTGGATGCAGGAGGATCCTATAATTCACCCCTCCACTTT.

This clonotype was found a few times. In nucleotides, the CDR3 is TGTGCCACCAGCAGTGGACCTTGGGACCGCGGTTCCAAAAACATTCAGTACTTC. Translation: CATSSGPWDRGSKNIQYF. The rearrangement uses TRBV15 and TRBJ2-4; D tentatively fits TRBD1 or TRBD2 (5 bases each). Per the germline V gene, CDR1 is LNHNV and CDR2 is YYDKDF (reference sequence). Trimming stripped 3 bases from V and 2 bases from J, with 20 bases between. The CDR3 is made up of 18 amino acids.

This sequence joins TRBV13 and TRBJ2-3; 10 nucleotides align to TRBD2. From germline, CDR1 is PRHDT and CDR2 FYEKMQ (reference sequence). This CDR3 spans 21 amino acids. V lost 5 bases, J lost 3 bases, and 23 bases stayed unmatched. The CDR3 sequence is CASSPTVAGGAGGFETDTQYF. Written as DNA, the CDR3 is TGTGCCAGCAGCCCTACAGTCGCAGGGGGAGCGGGGGGGTTCGAAACAGATACGCAGTATTTT.

The chain couples TRBV20-1 to TRBJ1-5; possibly TRBD1 for D (6 bases). The ends were cut back, 6 bases at V and 2 bases at J, with 17 bases in the middle. The germline V gene encodes CDR1 DFQATT and CDR2 SNEGSKA (reference sequence). This CDR3 is built from 15 residues. For the CDR3, the DNA is TGCAGTGCCCCAAAACCGGGGGCCGGCAATCAGCCCCAGCATTTT. Protein: CSAPKPGAGNQPQHF.

This clonotype appeared a few times. The chain links TRBV18 to TRBJ1-6; D is unclear. The CDR3 runs 11 residues. The germline V gene encodes CDR1 KGHSH and CDR2 LQKENI. Deletions cut 2 bases from V and 15 bases from J, with 8 bases between. The CDR3 sequence is CASSPGSLLHF. As DNA, the CDR3 is TGTGCCAGCTCACCAGGCAGCCTCCTCCACTTT.

This clonotype was counted only a few times. The chain links TRBV5-4 to TRBJ2-3; D uncertain. The germline CDR1 and CDR2 sequences are SGHNT and YYREEE (reference sequence). V gave up 1 base and J gave up 5 bases, with 11 bases separating them. The CDR3 extends over 14 amino acids. The CDR3 loop reads CASSLNRRKDTQYF. In nucleotides, the CDR3 is TGTGCCAGCAGCTTGAATCGACGGAAAGATACGCAGTATTTT.

This clonotype was seen more than once but under ten times. The gene calls are TRBV7-2 and TRBJ1-2; 8 nucleotides line up with TRBD1. The ends lost 5 bases at V and 4 bases at J; junction bases unmatched: 9. The germline V gene encodes CDR1 SGHTA and CDR2 FQGNSA. This CDR3 is 15 amino acids long. Here the CDR3 reads CASSGTAGGAYGYTF. The DNA for the CDR3 is TGTGCCAGCAGCGGGACAGCAGGGGGCGCCTATGGCTACACCTTC.

This clonotype has only a few counts. The chain links TRBV5-5 to TRBJ1-6; D possibly corresponds to TRBD1 (5 bases). The CDR3 length is 14 residues. The germline gives CDR1 SGHKS, CDR2 YYEKEE (reference sequence). V was pared by 0 bases and J by 10 bases, with 11 bases between. As DNA, the CDR3 is TGTGCCAGCAGCTTGGAAGGGGAGCGCTCACCCCTCCACTTT. Encoded protein: CASSLEGERSPLHF.